The 15 T cell receptor beta chains below were found in one sample sequenced in a study of T cell repertoires in cytomegalovirus infection. TCRdb analysed the reads with MiXCR anew, one entry per CDR3 protein. The sample includes about 310,000 distinct CDR3 sequences, around 25% of them seen just once. For these TCRs, the target antigens are not known. This sample comprised cultured PBMCs, obtained from culture after CMV antigen stimulation. These receptors were collected from a human donor in good health (CMV status not recorded). Some clones in this sample may be carry-over from other donors' samples.

This chain joins TRBV9 and TRBJ2-7; D might be TRBD2 (6 bases). With 3 bases removed from V and 0 bases from J, the gap between germline ends came to 13 bases. The CDR3 loop spans 15 amino acids. Germline CDR1 SGDLS, CDR2 YYNGEE. The CDR3 protein is CASSEGTLGSYEQYF. CDR3 nucleotides: TGTGCCAGCAGCGAGGGGACTTTGGGCTCCTACGAGCAGTACTTC.

This chain connects TRBV6-2 or TRBV6-3 to TRBJ1-1; 12 positions agree with TRBD1. The germline V gene has CDR1 MNHEY and CDR2 SVGEGT. The CDR3 spans 16 residues. V dropped 2 bases and J dropped 5; count of bases not matched to a gene: 6. As DNA, the CDR3 is TGTGCCAGCAGTTACGGGACAGGGGGCCTTGGGACTGAAGCTTTCTTT. Translation: CASSYGTGGLGTEAFF.

In this sample, this clonotype turned up many times. The CDR3: CASSEFWVDSGNNEQFF. In nucleotides, the CDR3 is TGTGCCAGCAGTGAATTTTGGGTGGACAGTGGGAACAATGAGCAGTTCTTC. The V and J genes are TRBV6-1 and TRBJ2-1; possibly TRBD1 for D (6 bases). The ends were cut back, 2 bases at V and 5 bases at J, with 19 bases in the middle. This CDR3 is 17 amino acids long. Germline assignment: CDR1 MNHNS and CDR2 SASEGT.

This clonotype was seen only a few times. The chain joins TRBV5-1 to TRBJ2-3; 12 bases fit TRBD2. V dropped 6 bases and J dropped 8; count of bases not matched to a gene: 7. Looked up from germline, CDR1 is SGHRS and CDR2 is YFSETQ. This CDR3 is 14 amino acids long. The CDR3 region is CASTRLAGEGTQYF. The CDR3 DNA reads TGCGCCAGCACCCGACTAGCGGGAGAAGGTACGCAGTATTTT.

This clonotype was seen more than once but under ten times. The chain combines TRBV7-9 with TRBJ2-7; D remains ambiguous. Trimming cost V 5 bases and J 5 bases, with 16 bases left between them. The CDR3 has 14 amino acids. Germline CDR1 reads SEHNR; CDR2 reads FQNEAQ (reference sequence). The CDR3: CASSREPGLDEQYV. The DNA of the CDR3 is TGTGCCAGCAGCCGCGAACCGGGCCTTGACGAGCAGTACGTC.

The chain couples TRBV7-2 to TRBJ2-3, with TRBD2 matching over 7 bases. The CDR3 has 14 residues. Looked up from germline, CDR1 is SGHTA and CDR2 is FQGNSA. Trimming removed 5 bases from V and 2 bases from J; junction bases left unmatched: 4. This CDR3 reads CASSPSGTTDTQYF. CDR3 sequence (DNA): TGTGCCAGCAGCCCGAGCGGGACCACAGATACGCAGTATTTT. The full variable domain, with the rest looked up from reference TRBV7-2 and TRBJ2-3, is GAGVSQSPSNKVTEKGKDVELRCDPISGHTALYWYRQSLGQGLEFLIYFQGNSAPDKSGLPSDRFSAERTGGSVSTLTIQRTQQEDSAVYLCASSPSGTTDTQYFGPGTRLTVL.

V and J are TRBV7-8 and TRBJ1-6; D remains unclear. The CDR3 consists of 14 residues. The V end lost 1 base, the J end lost 5 bases, and 6 bases lay between the germline ends. CDR1 and CDR2 (germline): SGHVS, FQNEAQ. In DNA form, the CDR3 reads TGTGCCAGCAGCTTAGAACGGAATAATTCACCCCTCCACTTT. It encodes CASSLERNNSPLHF.

This clonotype was seen many times. The rearrangement links TRBV7-2 to TRBJ2-1, with D perhaps TRBD2 (5 bases). The CDR3 runs 15 residues. Trimming removed 1 base from V and 6 bases from J, with 13 bases in between. The germline V gene has CDR1 SGHTA and CDR2 FQGNSA. CDR3 DNA sequence: TGTGCCAGCAGCTTAGAGTCGGGAAACCCCAATGAGCAGTTCTTC. Protein: CASSLESGNPNEQFF.

This sequence joins TRBV20-1 and TRBJ2-5; possible D gene TRBD2, 5 bases. V lost 3 bases to trimming and J lost 3 bases, with 8 bases between them. CDR3 length: 12 residues. From germline, CDR1 is DFQATT and CDR2 SNEGSKA (reference sequence). CDR3 region: CSASGNEETQYF. CDR3 coding DNA: TGCAGTGCTAGCGGGAACGAAGAGACCCAGTACTTC.

The sample holds a few counts of this clonotype. The chain links TRBV27 to TRBJ1-2; 9 bases fit TRBD1. CDR3 size: 17 residues. Germline values: CDR1 MNHEY, CDR2 SMNVEV (reference sequence). With 2 bases clipped from V and 2 bases from J, the junction kept 9 bases outside the gene matches. CDR3 DNA sequence: TGTGCCAGCAGTTTAGGAATGGGGACAGGGAAGAACTATGGCTACACCTTC. Translation: CASSLGMGTGKNYGYTF.

The rearrangement joins TRBV7-2 to TRBJ2-1; 9 nucleotides agree with TRBD2. The CDR3 extends over 15 amino acids. Looked up from germline, CDR1 is SGHTA and CDR2 is FQGNSA. Germline trimming cut 2 bases from V and 4 bases from J; bases unmatched to any gene: 3. The CDR3 here is CASSLSSGTYNEQFF. CDR3 in DNA: TGTGCCAGCAGCTTATCTAGCGGGACATACAATGAGCAGTTCTTC.

This clonotype was recorded at least ten times. The rearrangement uses TRBV7-2 and TRBJ2-5; D is unclear. Germline CDR1 is SGHTA and CDR2 is FQGNSA. The CDR3 extends over 12 amino acids. Trimming removed 3 bases at V and 0 bases at J, with 2 bases between. CDR3 protein: CASSFNQETQYF. The CDR3 DNA sequence: TGTGCCAGCAGCTTCAACCAAGAGACCCAGTACTTC.

At least ten counts were recorded for this clonotype. The chain recombines TRBV2 with TRBJ2-3, with TRBD1 identical over 7 bases. The CDR3 extends over 15 amino acids. The junction had 8 bases not matched to a gene; V was cut back by 6 bases and J by 2 bases. Germline assignment: CDR1 SNHLY and CDR2 FYNNEI. This chain's CDR3 is CASRAGTVNTDTQYF. Here the CDR3 DNA reads TGTGCCAGCAGAGCCGGGACAGTTAACACAGATACGCAGTATTTT.

The rearrangement links TRBV6-2 or TRBV6-3 to TRBJ2-7, with 13 positions matching TRBD2. V trimming: 7 bases; J trimming: 0 bases; junction bases outside the gene matches: 6. The CDR3 sequence is 16 residues long. Germline CDR1 is MNHEY and CDR2 is SVGEGT. CDR3 protein: CASTPGTSGNSYEQYV. The CDR3 bases are TGTGCCAGCACCCCAGGGACTAGCGGGAACTCCTACGAGCAGTACGTC.

This clonotype showed up just a few times. The chain joins TRBV6-1 to TRBJ2-4; D tentatively fits TRBD1 or TRBD2 (5 bases each). The V end was cut by 10 bases, the J end by 0 bases, with 16 bases between. CDR3 length: 15 amino acids. The germline V gene encodes CDR1 MNHNS and CDR2 SASEGT. CDR3 nucleotide sequence: TGTGCCACCGCTACAGGAGGAAAAGCCAAAAACATTCAGTACTTC. Translating gives CATATGGKAKNIQYF.